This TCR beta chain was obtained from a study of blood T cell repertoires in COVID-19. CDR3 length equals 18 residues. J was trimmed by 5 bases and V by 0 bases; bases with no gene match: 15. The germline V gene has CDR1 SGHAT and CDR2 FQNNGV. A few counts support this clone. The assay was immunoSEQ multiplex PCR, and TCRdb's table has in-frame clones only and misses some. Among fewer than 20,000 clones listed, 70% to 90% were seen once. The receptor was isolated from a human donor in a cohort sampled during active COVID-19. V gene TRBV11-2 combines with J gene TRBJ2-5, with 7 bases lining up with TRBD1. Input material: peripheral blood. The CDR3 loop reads CASSLDQGGPHPGETQYF. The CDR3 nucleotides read TGTGCCAGCAGCTTAGATCAAGGGGGCCCTCACCCCGGGGAGACCCAGTACTTC.